The subject of this entry is one T cell receptor (beta chain). TCRdb keeps only in-frame clones here, not all; method: immunoSEQ multiplex PCR. Among about 200,000 clones listed, roughly 92% were seen once. The sample originates from a study of blood T cell repertoires in COVID-19. Seattle researchers signed up patients amid active infection and tracked them longitudinally. Germline-derived CDR1 and CDR2 are SGHRS and YFSETQ. V was clipped by 5 bases and J by 5 bases, with 16 bases between them. CDR3 length equals 15 residues. The chain recombines TRBV5-1 with TRBJ2-2; D is possibly TRBD1 (6 bases). Source material: peripheral blood. The source of this sequence is a man aged 30-40 years with COVID-19, enrolled during active disease. The CDR3 loop reads CASSFSGGVTGELFF. CDR3 nucleotide sequence: TGCGCCAGCAGTTTCTCTGGGGGCGTAACCGGGGAGCTGTTTTTT. Looking up the rest from reference TRBV5-1 and TRBJ2-2 gives the full variable domain: KAGVTQTPRYLIKTRGQQVTLSCSPISGHRSVSWYQQTPGQGLQFLFEYFSETQRNKGNFPGRFSGRQFSNSRSEMNVSTLELGDSALYLCASSFSGGVTGELFFGEGSRLTVL.